The present T cell receptor (beta chain) was sequenced within a study of type 1 and type 2 diabetes patients. The overall study: The cohort mixed type 1 diabetes, type 2 diabetes and nondiabetic donors.

Study-level results: Unmatched age and gender across groups might bias interpretation. Type 2 diabetes patients had few highly-expanded CD4+ clones, median one. Type 2 diabetes and control samples shared highly correlated V and J usage, averaging around 0.97.

The PCR template was genomic DNA. Amplification of the beta chain CDR3 used 30 forward and 13 reverse multiplex primers. In TCRdb, the multiplex PCR reads were re-called with MiXCR into one record per CDR3 protein. The sample holds 250,000 or so distinct CDR3 sequences, around 47% seen once. In this sample, this clonotype turned up once. No antigen is known for it. The CDR3 runs to 13 residues. Trimming removed 0 bases at V and 7 bases at J, with 9 bases between. Germline V gene lookup returns CDR1 MNHNY and CDR2 SVGAGI (reference sequence). The sequenced material came from peripheral blood mononuclear cells (PBMCs). The receptor's source is a man aged 18 to 30 with type 2 diabetes. The rearrangement links TRBV6-6 to TRBJ2-5; TRBD1 is a possible D gene (5 bases). DNA for the CDR3: TGTGCCAGCAGTTACTCCCAGGGTGGGACCCAGTACTTC. Its translation: CASSYSQGGTQYF.